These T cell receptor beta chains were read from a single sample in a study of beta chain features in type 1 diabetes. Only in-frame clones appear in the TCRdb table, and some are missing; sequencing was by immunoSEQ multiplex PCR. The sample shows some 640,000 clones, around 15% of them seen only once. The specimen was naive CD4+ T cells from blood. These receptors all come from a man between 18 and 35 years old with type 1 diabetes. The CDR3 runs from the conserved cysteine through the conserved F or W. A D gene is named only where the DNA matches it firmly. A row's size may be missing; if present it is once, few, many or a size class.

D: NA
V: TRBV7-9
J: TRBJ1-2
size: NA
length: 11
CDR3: CASSDTYGYTF
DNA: TGTGCCAGCAGCGACACCTACGGCTACACCTTC

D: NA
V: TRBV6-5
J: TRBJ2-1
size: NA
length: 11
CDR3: CASSPGDEQFF
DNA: TGTGCCAGCAGCCCGGGCGATGAGCAGTTCTTC

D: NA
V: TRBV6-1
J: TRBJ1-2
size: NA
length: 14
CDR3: CASSEDQGAYGYTF
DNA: TGTGCCAGCAGTGAAGATCAGGGTGCCTATGGCTACACCTTC

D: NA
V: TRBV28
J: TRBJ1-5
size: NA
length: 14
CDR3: CASSLGTEDQPQHF
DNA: TGTGCCAGCAGTTTGGGGACCGAGGACCAGCCCCAGCATTTT

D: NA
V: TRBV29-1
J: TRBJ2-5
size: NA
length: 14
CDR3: CSVEDRTRIETQYF
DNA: TGCAGCGTTGAAGATCGGACACGTATAGAGACCCAGTACTTC

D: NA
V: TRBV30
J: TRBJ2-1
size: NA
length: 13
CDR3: CAWRVGSYNEQFF
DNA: TGTGCCTGGAGGGTGGGAAGCTACAATGAGCAGTTCTTC

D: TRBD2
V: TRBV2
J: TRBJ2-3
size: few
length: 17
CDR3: CASSESASGGYTDTQYF
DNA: TGTGCCAGCAGTGAATCGGCTAGCGGGGGATACACAGATACGCAGTATTTT

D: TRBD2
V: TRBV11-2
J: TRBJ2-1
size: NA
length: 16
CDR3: CASSTRLAGSYNEQFF
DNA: TGTGCCAGCAGCACCAGACTAGCGGGATCCTACAATGAGCAGTTCTTC

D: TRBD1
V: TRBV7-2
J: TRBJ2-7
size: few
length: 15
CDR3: CASSFPGQGSYEQYF
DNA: TGTGCCAGCAGCTTTCCGGGACAGGGGTCCTACGAGCAGTACTTC

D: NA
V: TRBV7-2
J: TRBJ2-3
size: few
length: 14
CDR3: CASSLRGSTDTQYF
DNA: TGTGCCAGCAGCTTACGGGGGTCCACAGATACGCAGTATTTT

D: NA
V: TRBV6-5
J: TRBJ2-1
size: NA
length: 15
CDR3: CASRILARTSNEQFF
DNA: TGTGCCAGCAGGATACTAGCAAGGACAAGCAATGAGCAGTTCTTC

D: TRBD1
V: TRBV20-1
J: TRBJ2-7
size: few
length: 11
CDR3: CSPRQGNEQYF
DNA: TGCAGTCCGCGACAGGGCAACGAGCAGTACTTC

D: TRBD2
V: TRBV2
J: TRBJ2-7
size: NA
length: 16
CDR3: CASSEDGRRIVDEQYF
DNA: TGTGCCAGCAGTGAAGACGGGAGGCGAATCGTGGACGAGCAGTACTTC

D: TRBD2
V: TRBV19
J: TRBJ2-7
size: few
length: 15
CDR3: CASSRPGLASHEQYF
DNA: TGTGCCAGTAGTCGTCCGGGACTAGCTTCCCACGAGCAGTACTTC

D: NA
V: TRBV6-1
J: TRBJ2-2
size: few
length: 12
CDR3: CASSEGSWELFF
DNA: TGTGCCAGCAGTGAAGGGTCCTGGGAGCTGTTTTTT

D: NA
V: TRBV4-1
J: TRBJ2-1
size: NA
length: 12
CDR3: CASSRQRDEQFF
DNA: TGCGCCAGCAGCCGTCAGCGGGATGAGCAGTTCTTC

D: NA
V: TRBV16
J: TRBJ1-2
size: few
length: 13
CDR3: CASSLDLNYGYTF
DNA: TGTGCCAGCAGCCTCGACCTTAACTATGGCTACACCTTC

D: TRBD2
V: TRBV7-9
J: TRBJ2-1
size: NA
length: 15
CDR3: CASSSTSGRGNEQFF
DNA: TGTGCCAGCAGCTCGACTAGCGGGAGGGGCAATGAGCAGTTCTTC

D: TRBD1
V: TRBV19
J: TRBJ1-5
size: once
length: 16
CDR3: CASSMEGQGSHQPQHF
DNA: TGTGCCAGTAGTATGGAGGGACAGGGTTCTCATCAGCCCCAGCATTTT

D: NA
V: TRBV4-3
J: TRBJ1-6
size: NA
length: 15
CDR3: CASSQVNRHNSPLHF
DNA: TGCGCCAGCAGCCAAGTAAACAGACATAATTCACCCCTCCACTTT

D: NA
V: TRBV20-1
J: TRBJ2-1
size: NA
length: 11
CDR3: CSARGQAEQFF
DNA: TGCAGTGCTAGAGGTCAGGCTGAGCAGTTCTTC

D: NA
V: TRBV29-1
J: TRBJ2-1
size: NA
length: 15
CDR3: CSVHGTTNFYNEQFF
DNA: TGCAGCGTTCACGGGACAACCAATTTTTACAATGAGCAGTTCTTC

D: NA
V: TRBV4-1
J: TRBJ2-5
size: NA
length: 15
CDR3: CASSPGPADGETQYF
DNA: TGCGCCAGCAGCCCAGGCCCGGCCGACGGTGAGACCCAGTACTTC

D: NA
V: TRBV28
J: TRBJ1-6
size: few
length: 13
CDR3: CAADGRNNSPLHF
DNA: TGTGCAGCGGACGGACGGAACAATTCACCCCTCCACTTT

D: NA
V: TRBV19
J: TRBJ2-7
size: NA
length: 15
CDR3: CASSFAGTETYEQYF
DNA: TGTGCCAGTAGTTTCGCCGGGACTGAAACCTACGAGCAGTACTTC

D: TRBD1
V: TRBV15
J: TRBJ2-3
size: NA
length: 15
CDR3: CATSRGTGGSDTQYF
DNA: TGTGCCACCAGCAGGGGGACAGGGGGCTCAGATACGCAGTATTTT

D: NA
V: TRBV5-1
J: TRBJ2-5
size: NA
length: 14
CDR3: CASSPGPSQETQYF
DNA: TGCGCCAGCAGCCCGGGACCGTCCCAAGAGACCCAGTACTTC

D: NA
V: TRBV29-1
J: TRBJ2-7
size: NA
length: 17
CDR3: CSVRGGGASGSSYEQYF
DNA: TGCAGCGTCCGAGGGGGGGGTGCTAGCGGCAGCTCCTACGAGCAGTACTTC

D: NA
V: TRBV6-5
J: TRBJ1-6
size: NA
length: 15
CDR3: CASSYAGVYNSPLHF
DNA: TGTGCCAGCAGTTACGCAGGGGTATATAATTCACCCCTCCACTTT

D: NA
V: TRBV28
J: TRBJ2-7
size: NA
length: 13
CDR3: CASSWGSPYEQYF
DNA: TGTGCCAGCAGTTGGGGCAGTCCCTACGAGCAGTACTTC

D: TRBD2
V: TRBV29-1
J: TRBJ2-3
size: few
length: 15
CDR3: CSVEVAGAGADTQYF
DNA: TGCAGCGTTGAGGTAGCGGGGGCCGGAGCAGATACGCAGTATTTT

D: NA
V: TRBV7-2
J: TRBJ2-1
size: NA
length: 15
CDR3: CASSLRQSSYNEQFF
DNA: TGTGCCAGCAGCTTAAGACAGAGCTCCTACAATGAGCAGTTCTTC

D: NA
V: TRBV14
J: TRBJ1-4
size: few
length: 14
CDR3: CASSQGGIDEKLFF
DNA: TGTGCCAGCAGCCAAGGGGGGATCGATGAAAAACTGTTTTTT

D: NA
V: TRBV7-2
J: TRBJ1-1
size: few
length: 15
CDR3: CASSQRGGHDTEAFF
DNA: TGTGCCAGCAGCCAAAGAGGTGGGCATGACACTGAAGCTTTCTTT

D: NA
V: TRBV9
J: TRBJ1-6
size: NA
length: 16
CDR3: CASSVEGGLDNSPLHF
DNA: TGTGCCAGCAGCGTAGAGGGGGGGCTCGATAATTCACCCCTCCACTTT

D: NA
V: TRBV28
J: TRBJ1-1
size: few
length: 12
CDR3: CASSLSRAEAFF
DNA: TGTGCCAGCAGTTTATCCCGGGCAGAAGCTTTCTTT

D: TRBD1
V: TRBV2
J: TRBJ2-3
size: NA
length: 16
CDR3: CASRSTGAMSTDTQYF
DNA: TGTGCCAGCAGGAGCACAGGGGCTATGAGCACAGATACGCAGTATTTT

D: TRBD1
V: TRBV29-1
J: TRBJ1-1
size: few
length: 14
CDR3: CSVEKGAGGTEAFF
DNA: TGCAGCGTTGAGAAGGGGGCGGGAGGCACTGAAGCTTTCTTT